The 26 T cell receptor beta chains below come from one sample, sequenced in a study of identifying expanded T cells in peripheral blood. Data came from immunoSEQ multiplex PCR; TCRdb stores just in-frame clones and leaves some out. The sample yields approximately 57,000 clones, roughly 90% seen once. The sample was blood. The receptors were sampled from a person aged 18 to 75 in good health.

The chain joins TRBV10-3 to TRBJ2-3, with 11 bases fitting TRBD2. Germline V gene lookup returns CDR1 ENHRY and CDR2 SYGVKD. J lost 3 bases, V lost 9 bases, and 5 bases had no gene match. This CDR3 has 14 residues. CDR3 in DNA: TGTGCCATTTATAGCGGGAGGGTTACAGATACGCAGTATTTT. Protein product: CAIYSGRVTDTQYF.

The chain employs TRBV4-1 and TRBJ1-2; no clear D gene. This CDR3 region has 11 residues. Germline CDR1 reads MGHRA; CDR2 reads YSYEKL. The V gene lost 3 bases and the J gene lost 11 bases, with 10 bases spanning the gap. Here the CDR3 DNA reads TGCGCCAGCAGCCAGGGAAATAGGTACACCTTC. It yields the protein CASSQGNRYTF.

J is TRBJ2-7 and V is TRBV4-3, with 11 nucleotides matching TRBD2. The CDR3 is made up of 16 amino acids. V gave up 2 bases and J gave up 2 bases; unmatched junction bases: 5. Germline V CDR1 and CDR2: LGHNA, YSLEER. The CDR3 spells CASSQTPTSGTYEQYF. Here the CDR3 DNA reads TGCGCCAGCAGCCAAACACCGACTAGCGGGACCTACGAGCAGTACTTC.

The J gene is TRBJ1-5, the V gene TRBV4-1, with a possible D match to TRBD1 (6 bases). The length of the CDR3 is 17 residues. Trimming left V 1 base short and J 0 bases short, with 13 bases between. Germline CDR1 is MGHRA and CDR2 is YSYEKL. The CDR3 DNA reads as TGCGCCAGCAGCCAAGGACTTACAGGGTTTAGCAATCAGCCCCAGCATTTT. Translated, it gives CASSQGLTGFSNQPQHF.

V gene TRBV6-5 combines with J gene TRBJ2-7; TRBD2 might be the D (6 bases). The CDR3 consists of 15 residues. V lost 6 bases to trimming and J lost 1 base, with 16 bases between them. CDR1 is MNHEY, CDR2 SVGAGI, per germline. The CDR3 here is CASRTLGSGSYEQYF. The CDR3 DNA reads TGTGCCAGCAGAACCCTCGGGAGTGGGTCCTACGAGCAGTACTTC.

The V and J genes are TRBV6-5 and TRBJ2-2; 7 bases match TRBD1. The J segment lost 5 bases and the V segment lost 6 bases, leaving 9 bases of the junction unmatched. In germline, CDR1 is MNHEY, CDR2 SVGAGI. This CDR3 spans 15 amino acids. The CDR3 coding sequence is TGTGCCAGCAGACAAACAGGGGTAGGGACCGGGGAGCTGTTTTTT. It specifies CASRQTGVGTGELFF.

The J gene is TRBJ2-1, the V gene TRBV5-4; 10 bases line up with TRBD2. Unmatched junction bases numbered 5, after V lost 2 bases and J lost 12 bases. This CDR3 spans 13 amino acids. Germline V CDR1 and CDR2: SGHNT, YYREEE (reference sequence). CDR3 nucleotides: TGTGCCAGCAGCTTTCTAGCGGGAGAAGGGCAGTTCTTC. The encoded protein is CASSFLAGEGQFF. Full variable domain (outside the CDR3, taken from reference TRBV5-4 and TRBJ2-1): ETGVTQSPTHLIKTRGQQVTLRCSSQSGHNTVSWYQQALGQGPQFIFQYYREEENGRGNFPPRFSGLQFPNYSSELNVNALELDDSALYLCASSFLAGEGQFFGPGTRLTVL.

The chain couples TRBV4-2 to TRBJ1-5, with 7 bases that match TRBD1. Trimming cost V 0 bases and J 6 bases; bases outside gene matches: 5. This CDR3 region has 15 residues. The germline V gene has CDR1 LGHNA and CDR2 YNFKEQ. The CDR3 DNA reads as TGTGCCAGCAGCCAAGATTTGGCAGGGGGTCAGCCCCAGCATTTT. This translates into CASSQDLAGGQPQHF.

The CDR3 nucleotides read TGTGCCAGCAGCCCCACGGTAGGGACCCACGAGCAGTACTTC. It translates to CASSPTVGTHEQYF. This chain uses TRBV7-2 with TRBJ2-7; the D gene could be TRBD1 or TRBD2 (5 bases each). This CDR3 spans 14 amino acids. CDR1 and CDR2 (germline): SGHTA, FQGNSA. V was cut by 5 bases and J by 5 bases, with 16 bases left in between. Using reference TRBV7-2 and TRBJ2-7 for the parts outside the CDR3, the full variable domain is GAGVSQSPSNKVTEKGKDVELRCDPISGHTALYWYRQSLGQGLEFLIYFQGNSAPDKSGLPSDRFSAERTGGSVSTLTIQRTQQEDSAVYLCASSPTVGTHEQYFGPGTRLTVT.

The chain employs TRBV4-3 and TRBJ2-1, with D unclear. CDR1 and CDR2 (germline): LGHNA, YSLEER. CDR3 length equals 16 residues. Trimming removed 0 bases from V and 1 base from J, with 10 bases in between. The CDR3 sequence: CASSQDGPPSYNEQFF. CDR3 DNA: TGCGCCAGCAGCCAAGATGGTCCTCCTTCCTACAATGAGCAGTTCTTC.

This chain joins TRBV19 and TRBJ1-2, with D unresolved. CDR1 and CDR2 (germline): LNHDA, SQIVND (reference sequence). The CDR3 sequence is 16 residues long. V was cut by 3 bases and J by 2 bases, with 16 bases left in between. CDR3 nucleotide sequence: TGTGCCAGTAGTATCGGCTCGTTTGGCAAAAACTATGGCTACACCTTC. Protein product: CASSIGSFGKNYGYTF.

The chain uses TRBV5-4 and TRBJ2-7; D call uncertain. This CDR3 contains 12 residues. Germline V gene data show CDR1 as SGHNT and CDR2 as YYREEE (reference sequence). V lost 3 bases and J 1 base, leaving 5 bases between the germline ends. The CDR3, as DNA: TGTGCCAGCAGCTCGCATTCCTACGAGCAGTACTTC. Translating it yields CASSSHSYEQYF. The whole variable domain, remainder taken from reference TRBV5-4 and TRBJ2-7, is ETGVTQSPTHLIKTRGQQVTLRCSSQSGHNTVSWYQQALGQGPQFIFQYYREEENGRGNFPPRFSGLQFPNYSSELNVNALELDDSALYLCASSSHSYEQYFGPGTRLTVT.

The V gene is TRBV29-1, the J gene TRBJ2-7; 8 bases match TRBD2. The V and J ends lost 3 bases and 2 bases, in that order; junction bases with no gene match: 6. The V gene's germline CDR1 is SQVTM and CDR2 ANQGSEA. The CDR3 sequence is 14 residues long. The CDR3 sequence: CSVDFGGGTYEQYF. The CDR3 DNA reads TGCAGCGTTGACTTCGGGGGGGGGACCTACGAGCAGTACTTC.

The V gene is TRBV18, the J gene TRBJ2-1, with D possibly being TRBD1 (5 bases). CDR1 is KGHSH, CDR2 LQKENI, per germline. The CDR3 loop spans 11 amino acids. V was pared by 4 bases and J by 8 bases, with 6 bases between. CDR3 sequence (DNA): TGTGCCAGCTCACTAGGGGATGAGCAGTTCTTC. As protein: CASSLGDEQFF.

The chain has TRBV5-6 and TRBJ2-3, with D perhaps TRBD1 (5 bases). The V gene's germline CDR1 is SGHDT and CDR2 YYEEEE. This CDR3 spans 14 amino acids. With 2 bases removed from V and 6 bases from J, the gap between germline ends came to 13 bases. The CDR3, as DNA: TGTGCCAGCAGCTTATCTCAGGGTGAGGATACGCAGTATTTT. It is translated as CASSLSQGEDTQYF.

CDR3 in amino acids: CASSRNANPAGELFF. The CDR3 coding sequence is TGTGCCAGCTCAAGAAATGCAAATCCTGCCGGGGAGCTGTTTTTT. The V and J genes are TRBV18 and TRBJ2-2; the D is unclear. The V gene's germline CDR1 is KGHSH and CDR2 LQKENI. This CDR3 has 15 amino acids. V was cut by 5 bases and J by 6 bases, with 16 bases left in between.

The chain employs TRBV7-9 and TRBJ2-7; 14 positions match TRBD2. V dropped 5 bases and J dropped 0; count of bases not matched to a gene: 3. The V gene's germline CDR1 is SEHNR and CDR2 FQNEAQ (reference sequence). The CDR3 is 16 amino acids. The CDR3 DNA is TGTGCCAGCAGCCCCGGGACTAGCGGGGGCTCCTACGAGCAGTACTTC. This gives the protein CASSPGTSGGSYEQYF.

This clone has a single count. The J gene is TRBJ2-2, the V gene TRBV2; TRBD1 matches at 8 bases. Germline V gives CDR1 SNHLY, CDR2 FYNNEI. With V trimmed by 7 bases and J by 3 bases, 4 bases remained unmatched. The CDR3 totals 14 residues. CDR3 nucleotides: TGTGCCAGCAAGGGACAGGCGGACACCGGGGAGCTGTTTTTT. This gives the protein CASKGQADTGELFF.

This chain joins TRBV7-2 and TRBJ1-5; the match to TRBD1 covers 7 bases. Germline V gene sequence: CDR1 SGHTA, CDR2 FQGNSA. CDR3 length: 16 amino acids. V lost 4 bases, J lost 1 base, and 7 bases stayed unmatched. The CDR3 DNA sequence: TGTGCCAGCAGCTCGCTGCCAGGGGGAAGCAATCAGCCCCAGCATTTT. Translation gives CASSSLPGGSNQPQHF.

The J gene is TRBJ2-7, the V gene TRBV7-2; D is unresolved. Per the germline V gene, CDR1 is SGHTA and CDR2 is FQGNSA. This CDR3 spans 12 amino acids. The V and J ends lost 5 bases and 0 bases respectively, with 5 bases between them. The CDR3 here is CASSAHSYEQYF. The CDR3 DNA is TGTGCCAGCAGCGCACACTCCTACGAGCAGTACTTC.

The J gene is TRBJ1-6, the V gene TRBV7-8; D is possibly TRBD1 (5 bases). V was pared by 6 bases and J by 9 bases, with 18 bases between. CDR1 and CDR2 from the germline V gene are SGHVS and FQNEAQ. The CDR3 is 15 amino acids. CDR3 protein: CASRGRQSWGSPLHF. In DNA, the CDR3 is TGTGCCAGCAGGGGGCGGCAGTCTTGGGGTTCACCCCTCCACTTT.

In its sample, this clone was seen once. The rearrangement joins TRBV6-1 to TRBJ2-7, with D perhaps matching TRBD1 (5 bases). CDR1 and CDR2 (germline): MNHNS, SASEGT. The CDR3 is 16 residues long. Deletions cut 4 bases from V and 0 bases from J, with 16 bases between. The CDR3 sequence: CASSGPRQTSSYEQYF. For the CDR3, the DNA is TGTGCCAGCAGTGGTCCTCGACAGACGAGCTCCTACGAGCAGTACTTC.

This clone appeared once. The rearrangement joins TRBV13 to TRBJ1-5, with a tentative D call TRBD1 (5 bases). Trimming removed 1 base at V and 12 bases at J, with 13 bases between. The CDR3 contains 13 residues. Germline CDR1 is PRHDT and CDR2 is FYEKMQ (reference sequence). CDR3 DNA sequence: TGTGCCAGCAGCTTAGCGGGGACGGATCTCCAGCATTTT. Translated: CASSLAGTDLQHF.

The CDR3 bases are TGTGCCAGCAGCCCAGTGGGGACCGAAAACTATGGCTACACCTTC. This sequence encodes CASSPVGTENYGYTF. The rearrangement links TRBV7-2 to TRBJ1-2; D may be TRBD1 (5 bases). V lost 5 bases and J 2 bases, leaving 15 bases between the germline ends. CDR1 SGHTA and CDR2 FQGNSA come from the germline V gene. The CDR3 length is 15 residues.

V usage is TRBV5-4 and J usage is TRBJ2-2; D call uncertain. The germline V and J ends were trimmed by 0 bases and 0 bases, with 6 bases remaining between them. Germline CDR1 SGHNT, CDR2 YYREEE (reference sequence). This CDR3 is built from 15 residues. The CDR3 DNA reads as TGTGCCAGCAGCTTGGAGGCGGCGAACACCGGGGAGCTGTTTTTT. It translates to CASSLEAANTGELFF.

This clone was counted once. The same CDR3 also results from other DNA sequences found in this sample. The rearrangement uses TRBV5-1 and TRBJ2-1, with 7 bases aligning to TRBD1. The CDR3 contains 15 residues. CDR1 is SGHRS, CDR2 YFSETQ, per germline. V lost 3 bases and J lost 0; bases outside the gene matches: 3. The CDR3 DNA is TGCGCCAGCAGCTCCGACAGGGTCTCCTACAATGAGCAGTTCTTC. Its translation: CASSSDRVSYNEQFF.